The 23 T cell receptor beta chains below were found in one sample sequenced in a study of T cells in Graves' hyperthyroidism and ophthalmopathy. RNA transcripts gave rise to amplified TCR beta CDR3 regions. The HTBI primer set was used in a first-round RT-PCR of the TCR CDR3. TCRdb redid the calling of the multiplex PCR reads with MiXCR, one entry per CDR3 protein. The sample shows about 270,000 distinct CDR3 sequences, approximately 24% of them seen only once. The sequencing input was blood. These receptors were taken from a middle-aged woman with Graves' ophthalmopathy.

This clonotype was seen repeatedly, ten times or more. This chain uses TRBV11-2 with TRBJ2-2; 11 nucleotides agree with TRBD1. The length of the CDR3 is 15 residues. The V and J ends lost 1 base and 7 bases, in that order; junction bases with no gene match: 2. Germline CDR1 SGHAT, CDR2 FQNNGV. The CDR3 region has the DNA TGTGCCAGCAGCTTAGGGACAGGGGGCCGCGGGGAGCTGTTTTTT. It encodes CASSLGTGGRGELFF.

The chain joins TRBV11-1 to TRBJ2-2, with a weak D call TRBD1 (5 bases). Germline V gene lookup returns CDR1 SGHAT and CDR2 FQDESV (reference sequence). V gave up 4 bases and J gave up 0 bases, with 15 bases separating them. This CDR3 contains 17 residues. The CDR3 sequence: CASSSLLTVSNTGELFF. The DNA of the CDR3 is TGTGCCAGCAGCTCTCTACTGACAGTGTCGAACACCGGGGAGCTGTTTTTT.

This clonotype has a count of ten or more. V is TRBV27 and J is TRBJ2-5; TRBD2 matches 8 bases. This CDR3 spans 16 amino acids. In germline, CDR1 is MNHEY, CDR2 SMNVEV (reference sequence). V lost 8 bases and J lost 4; bases outside the gene matches: 15. The CDR3 loop reads CASSPSRAGGPETQYF. DNA for the CDR3: TGTGCCAGCTCCCCGAGTCGGGCGGGAGGTCCAGAGACCCAGTACTTC.

A single count supports this clonotype. The chain has TRBV11-3 and TRBJ1-2; 7 nucleotides match TRBD1. The CDR3 is 14 residues long. Per the germline V gene, CDR1 is SGHNT and CDR2 is YENEEA. Trimming took 5 bases from V and 2 from J; bases not matched to a gene: 5. CDR3 nucleotides: TGTGCCAGCAGCACAGGGGTGGCGAACTATGGCTACACCTTC. Translation gives CASSTGVANYGYTF.

This clonotype occurred many times. The CDR3 nucleotides are TGTGCCACCAGGTTGGCGATAAATCAGCCCCAGCATTTT. Its translation is CATRLAINQPQHF. The J gene is TRBJ1-5, the V gene TRBV6-2 or TRBV6-3; D is undetermined. The CDR3 has 13 residues. Germline CDR1 is MNHEY and CDR2 is SVGEGT. The V end lost 10 bases, the J end lost 4 bases, and 14 bases lay between the germline ends.

This clonotype appeared many times. This chain connects TRBV5-1 to TRBJ2-7; the D gene is possibly TRBD2 (5 bases). V was cut by 4 bases and J by 6 bases, with 20 bases left in between. CDR1 is SGHRS, CDR2 YFSETQ, per germline. The CDR3 spans 15 residues. The CDR3 protein is CASSPTRTSPIEQYF. The CDR3 DNA reads TGCGCCAGCAGCCCAACCCGGACTTCCCCGATCGAGCAGTACTTC.

In this sample, this clonotype turned up once. A read error is possible here, since a much larger clone lies one base away. The V and J genes are TRBV6-2 or TRBV6-3 and TRBJ1-6; D is unclear. The CDR3 has 16 residues. V lost 0 bases and J lost 0, with 6 bases in between. Germline V gives CDR1 MNHEY, CDR2 SVGEGT. CDR3 coding DNA: TGTGCCAGCAGTTACTCGAAGAGCTCCTATAATTCACCCCTCCACTTT. Translated, it gives CASSYSKSSYNSPLHF.

This clonotype was recorded many times. The chain is built from TRBV10-2 and TRBJ1-1; D gene uncertain. With 0 bases removed from V and 7 bases from J, the gap between germline ends came to 6 bases. The V gene's germline CDR1 is WSHSY and CDR2 SAAADI. The CDR3 is 12 residues long. In nucleotides, the CDR3 is TGCGCCAGCAGTGAGTCGGGTGGTGAAGCTTTCTTT. It encodes CASSESGGEAFF.

This clonotype was counted many times. The CDR3, as DNA: TGTGCCAGCACTAACAGCGGCGTGGAGGTTGGAAACACCATATATTTT. It is translated as CASTNSGVEVGNTIYF. The rearrangement links TRBV2 to TRBJ1-3, with D unclear. The V end lost 7 bases, the J end lost 3 bases, and 19 bases lay between the germline ends. CDR3 length: 16 amino acids. In germline, CDR1 is SNHLY, CDR2 FYNNEI.

Ten or more counts support this clonotype. The DNA for the CDR3 is TGCGCCAGCAGCTCCTTAGCGGCCTCCTACGAGCAGTACTTC. Its translation: CASSSLAASYEQYF. V and J are TRBV5-1 and TRBJ2-7, with D maybe TRBD2 (6 bases). The V end lost 3 bases, the J end lost 0 bases, and 10 bases lay between the germline ends. CDR3 length: 14 residues. Germline CDR1 is SGHRS and CDR2 is YFSETQ.

This clonotype came up once. V is TRBV28 and J is TRBJ2-7; 8 bases align to TRBD2. Germline V gives CDR1 MDHEN, CDR2 SYDVKM. The CDR3 spans 13 residues. The junction had 13 bases not matched to a gene; V was cut back by 11 bases and J by 7 bases. DNA for the CDR3: TGTGCCGCCTGGCCGGGAGGGCCTCGGGAGCAGTACTTC. Its protein product is CAAWPGGPREQYF.

This clonotype was picked up many times. V is TRBV28 and J is TRBJ2-7; D possibly corresponds to TRBD1 (6 bases). The CDR3 covers 14 residues. Between the trimmed V and J ends, which lost 6 bases and 6 bases, there was a span of 18 bases. The germline V gene has CDR1 MDHEN and CDR2 SYDVKM. The CDR3 here is CASSPRGFGCEQYF. CDR3 DNA: TGTGCCAGCAGCCCCAGGGGATTTGGGTGCGAGCAGTACTTC.

A few counts support this clonotype. A read error may explain this, as a much larger clone is one base away. The chain joins TRBV30 to TRBJ1-3; 7 positions match TRBD1. This CDR3 contains 11 residues. The germline CDR1 and CDR2 sequences are GTSNPN and SVGIG (reference sequence). The CDR3 DNA sequence: TGTGCCTGTTACAGGGGAAACACCACATATTTT. Its protein is CACYRGNTTYF.

This clonotype was counted many times. The rearrangement uses TRBV5-1 and TRBJ2-7, with TRBD2 identical over 10 bases. Germline V lookup: CDR1 SGHRS, CDR2 YFSETQ. V lost 4 bases and J lost 2; bases outside the gene matches: 9. The CDR3 extends over 16 amino acids. The CDR3 is CASSTGLANWAYEQYF. CDR3 DNA sequence: TGCGCCAGCAGCACGGGACTAGCGAATTGGGCCTACGAGCAGTACTTC. The full variable domain, in which reference TRBV5-1 and TRBJ2-7 provide the parts outside the CDR3, is KAGVTQTPRYLIKTRGQQVTLSCSPISGHRSVSWYQQTPGQGLQFLFEYFSETQRNKGNFPGRFSGRQFSNSRSEMNVSTLELGDSALYLCASSTGLANWAYEQYFGPGTRLTVT.

This clonotype was detected ten times or more. This sequence joins TRBV7-2 and TRBJ2-5, with a weak D call TRBD1 (6 bases). This CDR3 contains 13 residues. CDR1 SGHTA and CDR2 FQGNSA come from the germline V gene. Trimming took 4 bases from V and 2 from J, leaving 8 bases between them. The chain's CDR3 is CASSSDRQETQYF. The CDR3 DNA is TGTGCCAGCAGCTCGGACAGACAAGAGACCCAGTACTTC. Variable domain in full (rest from reference TRBV7-2 and TRBJ2-5): GAGVSQSPSNKVTEKGKDVELRCDPISGHTALYWYRQSLGQGLEFLIYFQGNSAPDKSGLPSDRFSAERTGGSVSTLTIQRTQQEDSAVYLCASSSDRQETQYFGPGTRLLVL.

There are many counts of this clonotype. The V and J genes are TRBV11-2 and TRBJ2-5; D gene unclear. V was shortened by 2 bases and J by 2 bases, with 12 bases between the two germline ends. CDR3 size: 15 residues. CDR1 is SGHAT and CDR2 is FQNNGV in the germline V gene. The CDR3 reads CASSLLLADQETQYF. The CDR3 DNA is TGTGCCAGCAGCTTACTGTTGGCGGATCAAGAGACCCAGTACTTC. Together with reference TRBV11-2 and TRBJ2-5, the CDR3 gives the full variable domain: EAGVAQSPRYKIIEKRQSVAFWCNPISGHATLYWYQQILGQGPKLLIQFQNNGVVDDSQLPKDRFSAERLKGVDSTLKIQPAKLEDSAVYLCASSLLLADQETQYFGPGTRLLVL.

This clonotype showed up many times. This rearrangement joins TRBV20-1 to TRBJ2-7; 10 nucleotides agree with TRBD1. This CDR3 is 14 amino acids long. Trimming removed 7 bases from V and 5 bases from J; junction bases left unmatched: 11. Looked up from germline, CDR1 is DFQATT and CDR2 is SNEGSKA (reference sequence). CDR3 DNA sequence: TGCAGTGTGCCCGGCGACAGGGGGCGCAACGAGCAGTACTTC. This encodes CSVPGDRGRNEQYF.

Many counts were recorded for this clonotype. The V call is TRBV4-1, the J call TRBJ2-7, with D perhaps matching TRBD2 (5 bases). The germline gives CDR1 MGHRA, CDR2 YSYEKL. This CDR3 region has 15 residues. V was pared by 1 base and J by 2 bases, with 12 bases between. In nucleotides, the CDR3 is TGCGCCAGCAGCCAAGTCTGGGAGAGGACCTACGAGCAGTACTTC. It codes for CASSQVWERTYEQYF.

This clonotype was picked up many times. The chain recombines TRBV7-9 with TRBJ2-7; D unresolved. This CDR3 is 11 amino acids long. V lost 8 bases and J 2 bases, leaving 7 bases between the germline ends. Germline V CDR1 and CDR2: SEHNR, FQNEAQ (reference sequence). The CDR3 DNA follows: TGTGCCAGCGCCGGCGCCTACGAGCAGTACTTC. It encodes CASAGAYEQYF. The full variable domain, completed using reference TRBV7-9 and TRBJ2-7, is DTGVSQNPRHKITKRGQNVTFRCDPISEHNRLYWYRQTLGQGPEFLTYFQNEAQLEKSRLLSDRFSAERPKGSFSTLEIQRTEQGDSAMYLCASAGAYEQYFGPGTRLTVT.

This clonotype was recorded many times. V and J are TRBV28 and TRBJ2-3; D uncertain. Trimming removed 6 bases from V and 2 bases from J, with 15 bases in between. Germline-derived CDR1 and CDR2 are MDHEN and SYDVKM. The CDR3 is 15 residues long. CDR3 nucleotide sequence: TGTGCCAGCAGAGCTCATAGGACGGACACAGATACGCAGTATTTT. It yields the protein CASRAHRTDTDTQYF.

V gene TRBV7-9 combines with J gene TRBJ2-7; a weak D match, TRBD1 (5 bases). Germline loops: CDR1 SEHNR, CDR2 FQNEAQ (reference sequence). Trimming removed 5 bases from V and 2 bases from J, with 10 bases in between. The length of the CDR3 is 13 residues. The CDR3 loop is CASSVADTYEQYF. The CDR3 nucleotides are TGTGCCAGCAGCGTGGCGGACACCTACGAGCAGTACTTC.

This clonotype has a handful of counts. The chain combines TRBV12-3 or TRBV12-4 with TRBJ1-2; tentative D call: TRBD1 (5 bases). V was shortened by 6 bases and J by 3 bases, with 17 bases between the two germline ends. This CDR3 spans 15 amino acids. CDR3 amino acids: CASSPQAGTHYGYTF. CDR3 bases: TGTGCCAGCAGCCCCCAGGCAGGGACCCACTATGGCTACACCTTC.

The CDR3 here is CASTRTGTGAYEQYF. The DNA for the CDR3 is TGTGCCAGCACCCGAACCGGGACAGGAGCCTACGAGCAGTACTTC. The V call is TRBV28, the J call TRBJ2-7; 8 nucleotides agree with TRBD1. V lost 7 bases and J lost 2; bases outside the gene matches: 10. The CDR3 has 15 amino acids. Germline lookup yields CDR1 MDHEN and CDR2 SYDVKM.